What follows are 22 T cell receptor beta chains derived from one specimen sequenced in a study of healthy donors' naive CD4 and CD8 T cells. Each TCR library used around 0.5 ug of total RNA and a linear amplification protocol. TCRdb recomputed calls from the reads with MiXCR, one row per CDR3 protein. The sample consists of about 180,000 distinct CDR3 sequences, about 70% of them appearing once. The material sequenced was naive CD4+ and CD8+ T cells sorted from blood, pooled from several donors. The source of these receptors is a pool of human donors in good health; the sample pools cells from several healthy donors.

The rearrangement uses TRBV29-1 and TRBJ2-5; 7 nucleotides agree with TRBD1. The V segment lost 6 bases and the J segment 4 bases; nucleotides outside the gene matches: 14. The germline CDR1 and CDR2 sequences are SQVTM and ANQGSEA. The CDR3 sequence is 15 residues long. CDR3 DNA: TGCAGCGTCCTAAAGACAGGGTTTGGTCGAGAGACCCAGTACTTC. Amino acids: CSVLKTGFGRETQYF.

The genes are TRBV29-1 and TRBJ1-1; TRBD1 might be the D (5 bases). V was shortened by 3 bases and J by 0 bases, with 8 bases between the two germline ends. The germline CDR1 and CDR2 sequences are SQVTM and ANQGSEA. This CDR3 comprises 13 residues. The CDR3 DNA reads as TGCAGCGTTGACCCGGGACTGAACACTGAAGCTTTCTTT. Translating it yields CSVDPGLNTEAFF.

CDR3 nucleotide sequence: TGCAGCGTCTTGGGTACAGACAATGAGCAGTTCTTC. It specifies CSVLGTDNEQFF. This rearrangement joins TRBV29-1 to TRBJ2-1; unclear D gene. Germline V gene sequence: CDR1 SQVTM, CDR2 ANQGSEA. The CDR3 has 12 amino acids. The ends were cut back, 6 bases at V and 5 bases at J, with 11 bases in the middle.

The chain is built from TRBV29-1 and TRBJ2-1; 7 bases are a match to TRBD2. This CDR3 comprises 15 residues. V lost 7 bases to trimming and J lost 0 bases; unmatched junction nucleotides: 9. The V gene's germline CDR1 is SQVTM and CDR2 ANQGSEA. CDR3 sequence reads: CSASTGGRSYNEQFF. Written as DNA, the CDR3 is TGCAGCGCCTCAACGGGAGGACGCTCCTACAATGAGCAGTTCTTC.

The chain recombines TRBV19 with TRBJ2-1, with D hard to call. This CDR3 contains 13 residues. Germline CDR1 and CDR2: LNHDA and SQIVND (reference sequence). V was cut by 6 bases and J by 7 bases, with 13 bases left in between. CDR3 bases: TGTGCCAGTAGCACATCACTAAAAAATGAGCAGTTCTTC. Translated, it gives CASSTSLKNEQFF. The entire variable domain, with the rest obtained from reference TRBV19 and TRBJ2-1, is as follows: DGGITQSPKYLFRKEGQNVTLSCEQNLNHDAMYWYRQDPGQGLRLIYYSQIVNDFQKGDIAEGYSVSREKKESFPLTVTSAQKNPTAFYLCASSTSLKNEQFFGPGTRLTVL.

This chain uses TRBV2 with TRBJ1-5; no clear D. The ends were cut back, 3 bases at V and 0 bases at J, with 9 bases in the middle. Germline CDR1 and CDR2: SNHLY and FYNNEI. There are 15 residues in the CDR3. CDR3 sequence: CASSDRTHSNQPQHF. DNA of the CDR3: TGTGCCAGCAGTGACAGAACACATAGCAATCAGCCCCAGCATTTT. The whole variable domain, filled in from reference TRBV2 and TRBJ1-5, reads EPEVTQTPSHQVTQMGQEVILRCVPISNHLYFYWYRQILGQKVEFLVSFYNNEISEKSEIFDDQFSVERPDGSNFTLKIRSTKLEDSAMYFCASSDRTHSNQPQHFGDGTRLSIL.

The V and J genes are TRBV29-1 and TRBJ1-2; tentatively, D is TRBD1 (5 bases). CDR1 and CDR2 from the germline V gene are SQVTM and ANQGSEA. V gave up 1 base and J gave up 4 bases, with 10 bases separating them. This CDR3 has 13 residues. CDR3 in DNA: TGCAGCGTTGAAGTTGACAGCAGCTATGGCTACACCTTC. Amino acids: CSVEVDSSYGYTF.

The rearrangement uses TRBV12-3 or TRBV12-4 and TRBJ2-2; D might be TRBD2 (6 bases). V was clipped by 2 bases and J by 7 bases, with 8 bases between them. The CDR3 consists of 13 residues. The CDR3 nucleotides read TGTGCCAGCAGTTTACTAGCGAGCGGGGAGCTGTTTTTT. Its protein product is CASSLLASGELFF.

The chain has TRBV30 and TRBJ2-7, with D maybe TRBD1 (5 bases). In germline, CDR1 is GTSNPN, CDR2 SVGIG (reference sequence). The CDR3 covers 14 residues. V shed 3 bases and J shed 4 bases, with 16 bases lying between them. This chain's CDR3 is CAWRNPGFGYEQYF. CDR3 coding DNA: TGTGCCTGGAGAAACCCAGGGTTTGGTTACGAGCAGTACTTC.

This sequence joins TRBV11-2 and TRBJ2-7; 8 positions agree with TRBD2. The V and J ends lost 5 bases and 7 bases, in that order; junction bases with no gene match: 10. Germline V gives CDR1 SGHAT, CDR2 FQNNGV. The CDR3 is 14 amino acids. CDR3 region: CASSLAGLGREQYF. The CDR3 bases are TGTGCCAGCAGCCTAGCGGGTCTTGGGCGGGAGCAGTACTTC.

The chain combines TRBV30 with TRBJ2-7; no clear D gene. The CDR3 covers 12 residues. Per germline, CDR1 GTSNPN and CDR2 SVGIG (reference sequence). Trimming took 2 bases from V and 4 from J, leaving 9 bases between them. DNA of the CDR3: TGTGCCTGGAGTAAGGACGGTTACGAGCAGTACTTC. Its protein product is CAWSKDGYEQYF.

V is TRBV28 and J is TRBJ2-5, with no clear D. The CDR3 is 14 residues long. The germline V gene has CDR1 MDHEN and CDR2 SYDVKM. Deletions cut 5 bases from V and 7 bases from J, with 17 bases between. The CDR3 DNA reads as TGTGCCAGCAGTACCCGTGACCAAATTAGGACCCAGTACTTC. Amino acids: CASSTRDQIRTQYF.

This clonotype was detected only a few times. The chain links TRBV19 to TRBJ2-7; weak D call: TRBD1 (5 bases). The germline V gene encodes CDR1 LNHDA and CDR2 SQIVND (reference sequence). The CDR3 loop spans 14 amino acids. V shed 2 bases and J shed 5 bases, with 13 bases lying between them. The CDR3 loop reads CASSIQGANHEQYF. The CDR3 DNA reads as TGTGCCAGTAGTATACAAGGGGCGAACCACGAGCAGTACTTC. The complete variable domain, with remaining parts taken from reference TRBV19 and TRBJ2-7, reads DGGITQSPKYLFRKEGQNVTLSCEQNLNHDAMYWYRQDPGQGLRLIYYSQIVNDFQKGDIAEGYSVSREKKESFPLTVTSAQKNPTAFYLCASSIQGANHEQYFGPGTRLTVT.

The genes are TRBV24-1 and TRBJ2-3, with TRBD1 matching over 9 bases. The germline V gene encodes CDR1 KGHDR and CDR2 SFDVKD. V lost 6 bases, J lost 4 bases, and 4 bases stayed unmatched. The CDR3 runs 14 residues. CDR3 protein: CATSPRQGADTQYF. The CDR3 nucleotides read TGTGCCACCAGTCCCCGACAGGGGGCAGATACGCAGTATTTT.

This CDR3 is CASSLVGPAYGYTF. The CDR3 nucleotides read TGTGCCAGCAGCTTAGTTGGACCCGCCTATGGCTACACCTTC. The chain carries TRBV7-9 and TRBJ1-2; D gene ambiguous. V dropped 1 base and J dropped 4 bases, with 10 bases sitting between them. The CDR3 is 14 residues long. Germline V gene lookup returns CDR1 SEHNR and CDR2 FQNEAQ (reference sequence).

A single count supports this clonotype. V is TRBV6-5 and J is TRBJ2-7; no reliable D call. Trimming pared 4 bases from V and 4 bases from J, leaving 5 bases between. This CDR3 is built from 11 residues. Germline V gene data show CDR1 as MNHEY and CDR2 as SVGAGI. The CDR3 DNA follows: TGTGCCAGCAGTTCCAAGTACGAGCAGTACTTC. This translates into CASSSKYEQYF.

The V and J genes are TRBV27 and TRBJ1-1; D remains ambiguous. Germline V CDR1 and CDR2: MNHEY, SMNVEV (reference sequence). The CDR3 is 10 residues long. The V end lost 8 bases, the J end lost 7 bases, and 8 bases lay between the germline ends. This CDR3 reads CASGNGEAFF. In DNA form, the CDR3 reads TGTGCCAGCGGAAACGGTGAAGCTTTCTTT.

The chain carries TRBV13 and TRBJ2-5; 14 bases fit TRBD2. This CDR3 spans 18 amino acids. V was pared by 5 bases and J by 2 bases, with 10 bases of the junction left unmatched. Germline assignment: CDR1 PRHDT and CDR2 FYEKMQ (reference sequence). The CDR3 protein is CASSPRTSGGFHQETQYF. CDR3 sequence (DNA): TGTGCCAGCAGCCCTCGGACTAGCGGGGGGTTTCATCAAGAGACCCAGTACTTC.

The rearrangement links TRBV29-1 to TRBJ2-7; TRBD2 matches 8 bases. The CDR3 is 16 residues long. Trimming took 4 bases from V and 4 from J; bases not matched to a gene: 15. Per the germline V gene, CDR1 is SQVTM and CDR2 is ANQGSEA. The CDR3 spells CSVVWGKAGVTYEQYF. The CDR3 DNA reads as TGCAGCGTTGTATGGGGCAAAGCGGGAGTTACTTACGAGCAGTACTTC.

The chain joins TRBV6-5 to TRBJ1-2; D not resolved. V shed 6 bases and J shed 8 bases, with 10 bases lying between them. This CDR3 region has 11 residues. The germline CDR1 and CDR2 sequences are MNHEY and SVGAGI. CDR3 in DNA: TGTGCCAGCAGCACCCATGGAGGCTACACCTTC. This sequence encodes CASSTHGGYTF.

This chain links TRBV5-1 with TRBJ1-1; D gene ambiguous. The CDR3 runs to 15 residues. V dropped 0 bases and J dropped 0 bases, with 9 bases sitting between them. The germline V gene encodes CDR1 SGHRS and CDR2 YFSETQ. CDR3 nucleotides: TGCGCCAGCAGCTTGGATCGAGTAATGAACACTGAAGCTTTCTTT. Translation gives CASSLDRVMNTEAFF.

The CDR3 nucleotides are TGCAGCGGAGGGGGACAGGGGACCTACGAGCAGTACTTC. This translates into CSGGGQGTYEQYF. V is TRBV29-1 and J is TRBJ2-7; 10 nucleotides line up with TRBD1. The CDR3 is 13 amino acids. Trimming removed 7 bases from V and 2 bases from J; junction bases left unmatched: 5. Germline assignment: CDR1 SQVTM and CDR2 ANQGSEA.